This TCR beta chain appears in the sequencing data of a study of identical twins. This clonotype was picked up a small number of times. The antigen remains undetermined. Germline-derived CDR1 and CDR2 are SEHNR and FQNEAQ (reference sequence). V lost 2 bases and J lost 6, with 11 bases in between. This CDR3 has 15 amino acids. One entry per CDR3 protein results from TCRdb running MiXCR on the 5' RACE reads. The profile shows 700,000 to 950,000 distinct CDR3 sequences, approximately 13% of them singletons. Study results and limitations: It was cross-sectional statistical analysis, not following the same donors, that the conclusions relied on.

This sample also belongs to another study, concerning yellow fever vaccine responses in identical twins.

The V gene is TRBV7-9, the J gene TRBJ1-6; D gene ambiguous. The source of this sequence is a woman under 30 in good health. Specimen: PBMCs. CDR3 residues: CASSLNGLGNSPLHF. The CDR3 nucleotides are TGTGCCAGCAGCTTAAACGGTCTCGGTAATTCACCCCTCCACTTT.